These T cell receptor beta chains were read from a single sample in a study of OX40 agonist ivuxolimab in advanced cancers. The assay was immunoSEQ multiplex PCR, and TCRdb's table has in-frame clones only and misses some. Among 72,000 or so clones listed, 75% to 85% were seen once. The source material was CD4+ or CD8+ T cells sorted from blood, sampled in a trial of the OX40 agonist ivuxolimab. The origin of the receptors is an adult with an advanced solid tumor such as melanoma, head and neck, liver or kidney cancer. CDR3s include the opening cysteine and the closing phenylalanine or tryptophan. The D gene is left open where the match is weak. Not every row has a clone size; where given, it reads once, few, many or a size class.

v_gene	d_gene	abundance	j_gene	CDR3nt	CDR3aa
TRBV19	.	.	TRBJ2-1	TGTGCCAGTAGACCCGTGGGAGGCTCCTACAATGAGCAGTTCTTC	CASRPVGGSYNEQFF
TRBV4-2	.	many	TRBJ2-2	TGTGCCAGCAGTCCGACACGAATTAACACCGGGGAGCTGTTTTTT	CASSPTRINTGELFF
TRBV29-1	.	.	TRBJ1-4	TGCAGCGCTACGACCTGGACGAATGAAAAACTGTTTTTT	CSATTWTNEKLFF
TRBV28	.	.	TRBJ1-1	TGTGCCATCAACGCAGGGCCCCTGAACACTGAAGCTTTCTTT	CAINAGPLNTEAFF
TRBV19	TRBD2	.	TRBJ2-1	TGTGCCAGTAGTACCGGACTAGCGGATACCACACAGCAGTTCTTC	CASSTGLADTTQQFF
TRBV5-4	TRBD1	.	TRBJ1-1	TGTGCCAGCAGACACCGCGACAGGGGTCGGGGAAACACTGAAGCTTTCTTT	CASRHRDRGRGNTEAFF
TRBV6-6	.	.	TRBJ1-3	TGTGCCAGCAGTTACGACTGGGGAAACACCATATATTTT	CASSYDWGNTIYF
TRBV10-3	TRBD1	once	TRBJ1-1	TGTGCCATCAGTGTCCGGGACAGGGGGCTTAACACTGAAGCTTTCTTT	CAISVRDRGLNTEAFF
TRBV14	.	.	TRBJ2-1	TGTGCCAGCAGCCAAGCCGTGGGCCTGGGTAATGAGCAGTTCTTC	CASSQAVGLGNEQFF
TRBV5-6	TRBD1	.	TRBJ1-6	TGTGCCAGCAGCATCAGAGCCGGGACAGGGAATTCACCCCTCCACTTT	CASSIRAGTGNSPLHF
TRBV7-9	.	.	TRBJ1-2	TGTGCCAGCAGCCTCTACGGGGGCTACACCTTC	CASSLYGGYTF
TRBV19	.	.	TRBJ1-2	TGTGCCAGTAGTATCTTGAGGGGTAATGGCTACACCTTC	CASSILRGNGYTF
TRBV30	TRBD2	.	TRBJ2-3	TGTGCCTGCCGGACTAGCGGGGGGGCCATAGATACGCAGTATTTT	CACRTSGGAIDTQYF
TRBV11-2	TRBD1	.	TRBJ1-1	TGTGCCAGCAGCCAAGACAGGGGAGGGAACACTGAAGCTTTCTTT	CASSQDRGGNTEAFF
TRBV11-1	.	.	TRBJ2-5	TGTGCCAGCAGTTTTATGCTTCGGGAGACCCAGTACTTC	CASSFMLRETQYF
TRBV30	TRBD1	.	TRBJ1-2	TGTGCCTGGAGTGTAGGGGGCGCCTATGGCTACACCTTC	CAWSVGGAYGYTF
TRBV13	.	.	TRBJ1-1	TGTGCCAGCAGATACCTTGTTCTAGGGACGGTGAACACTGAAGCTTTCTTT	CASRYLVLGTVNTEAFF
TRBV19	.	.	TRBJ1-2	TGTGCCAGTAGTTCCCCGCCAGGGGTATATGGCTACACCTTC	CASSSPPGVYGYTF
TRBV4-3	TRBD1	.	TRBJ2-7	TGCGCCAGCAGCCAGAAACAGGGGTCCCTACTCTACGAGCAGTACTTC	CASSQKQGSLLYEQYF
TRBV6-1	TRBD2	.	TRBJ2-7	TGTGCCAGCAGTGAATTCCCCGGACTAGCGGGGGGGCCGTACGAGCAGTACTTC	CASSEFPGLAGGPYEQYF
TRBV2	TRBD2	once	TRBJ2-1	TGTGCCAGCAGTGAAGAGGGGCTAGCGGGGCGGGGTAGGGAGCAGTTCTTC	CASSEEGLAGRGREQFF
TRBV6-5	TRBD1	.	TRBJ1-6	TGTGCCAGCAGAAGGGACAGGGAAGGATCACCCCTCCACTTT	CASRRDREGSPLHF
TRBV4-3	.	.	TRBJ1-4	TGCGCCAGCAGCCAAGATGCACAGAGACGTCAACTGTTTTTT	CASSQDAQRRQLFF
TRBV5-8	TRBD1	.	TRBJ2-5	TGTGCCAGCAGTTCCGGACGGAACAGGGGAGAGACCCAGTACTTC	CASSSGRNRGETQYF
TRBV4-3	TRBD1	many	TRBJ1-6	TGCGCCAGCAGCCAGGAGGGGGCTTCACCCCTCCACTTT	CASSQEGASPLHF
TRBV7-2	.	.	TRBJ2-5	TGTGCCAGCAGCCCAAATCCAGAGACCCAGTACTTC	CASSPNPETQYF
TRBV5-1	.	.	TRBJ2-5	TGCGCCAGCAGCTTGGGCGACAGGCGGAGGGAGACCCAGTACTTC	CASSLGDRRRETQYF
TRBV30	TRBD2	.	TRBJ2-5	TGTGCCTGGAGTCCAGGAGGGGGTCAGCGGGGGGCCCGGGAGACCCAGTACTTC	CAWSPGGGQRGARETQYF
TRBV15	.	few	TRBJ2-5	TGTGCCACCAGCAGAGTTTCGGTGAGGGAGACCCAGTACTTC	CATSRVSVRETQYF
TRBV21-1	.	once	TRBJ2-7	TGTGCCAGCAGCAAAGAACCGGGGTACTCCTACGAGCAGTACTTC	CASSKEPGYSYEQYF
TRBV6-1	.	.	TRBJ1-6	TGTGCCAGCAGTGACGCAGGGTATTCACCCCTCCACTTT	CASSDAGYSPLHF
TRBV27	TRBD1	.	TRBJ2-1	TGTGCCAGCAGTTTAAAGACAGGGGGCTATGAGCAGTTCTTC	CASSLKTGGYEQFF
TRBV9	TRBD1	.	TRBJ2-2	TGTGCCAGCAGCGTTCGACAGGGGAACACCGGGGAGCTGTTTTTT	CASSVRQGNTGELFF
TRBV2	TRBD1	.	TRBJ2-7	TGTGCCAGCAGCTGGGGGACAGGGGACGAGCAGTACTTC	CASSWGTGDEQYF
TRBV5-6	.	once	TRBJ2-5	TGTGCCAGCAGCTTGGACGGCAGCGAAGAGACCCAGTACTTC	CASSLDGSEETQYF
TRBV28	.	.	TRBJ1-4	TGTGCCAGCAGGTCTCGGACCCTCGCAACTAATGAAAAACTGTTTTTT	CASRSRTLATNEKLFF
TRBV6-5	.	few	TRBJ2-7	TGTGCCAGCAGTTACTCGGTCATGGGGTTCTACGAGCAGTACTTC	CASSYSVMGFYEQYF
TRBV19	TRBD2	.	TRBJ2-1	TGTGCCAGTAGTAAGTACGGACTAGCGGACACCTACAATGAGCAGTTCTTC	CASSKYGLADTYNEQFF
TRBV7-8	TRBD1	.	TRBJ2-5	TGTGCCAGCAGGGGACAGGGGGCGTTTAGTGGAGAGACCCAGTACTTC	CASRGQGAFSGETQYF
TRBV19	.	.	TRBJ1-2	TGTGCCAGTAGTAGCGTTTCTCGGGGCTATGGCTACACCTTC	CASSSVSRGYGYTF
TRBV7-3	.	.	TRBJ1-1	TGTGCCAGCAGCTCAGGGGAACGGAGCACTGAAGCTTTCTTT	CASSSGERSTEAFF
TRBV2	TRBD1	medium-sized	TRBJ1-3	TGTGCCAGCAGCGGACAGGGCTCCGCTGGAAACACCATATATTTT	CASSGQGSAGNTIYF
TRBV5-1	TRBD2	.	TRBJ2-5	TGCGCCAGCAGCTTTACCGGGGAGGGCGAGACCCAGTACTTC	CASSFTGEGETQYF
TRBV5-1	TRBD2	.	TRBJ2-2	TGCGCCAGCGGGGAGGGGATGGCCGGGGAGCTGTTTTTT	CASGEGMAGELFF
TRBV6-6	.	.	TRBJ1-4	TGTGCCAGCAGGTCGCCCAACAGAGCTAATGAAAAACTGTTTTTT	CASRSPNRANEKLFF
TRBV30	.	many	TRBJ1-3	TGTGCCTGGAGTGTACAAGGGGTAAACACCATATATTTT	CAWSVQGVNTIYF
TRBV15	.	.	TRBJ2-2	TGTGCCACCAGCAGAGATGTCCAGGGGGGCGGGGAGCTGTTTTTT	CATSRDVQGGGELFF
TRBV30	.	.	TRBJ1-2	TGTGCCTGGAGTGTGATTTCCGCTCGGGCCGCTAACTATGGCTACACCTTC	CAWSVISARAANYGYTF